Following are 21 T cell receptor beta chains from one sample sequenced in a study of cytomegalovirus exposure and HLA in healthy donors. This PCR relied on a set of 60 Vbeta primers and 13 Jbeta primers. Only in-frame clones appear in the TCRdb table, and some are missing; sequencing was by immunoSEQ multiplex PCR. The data show fewer than 95,000 clones, with about 84% seen just once and over 2% held by the top ten. Material: PBMCs. These receptors originate from a man aged 18 to 29 in good health and CMV-seronegative.

Note on this clone: The germline gene is not matched at one end of the junction; a read error may be the cause. The chain couples TRBV6-1 to TRBJ2-7; D is possibly TRBD1 (6 bases). This CDR3 spans 13 amino acids. Germline V gene data show CDR1 as MNHNS and CDR2 as SASEGT. CDR3 protein: CASSAAKQGLDFF. The CDR3 DNA sequence: TGTGCCAGCAGTGCAGCCAAACAGGGCTTAGACTTCTTC.

V and J are TRBV11-1 and TRBJ2-3; TRBD1 is a possible D gene (5 bases). Per the germline V gene, CDR1 is SGHAT and CDR2 is FQDESV (reference sequence). V lost 4 bases to trimming and J lost 5 bases, with 7 bases between them. The CDR3 spans 12 residues. The CDR3 region is CASSSREDTQYF. The CDR3 bases are TGTGCCAGCAGCTCCAGGGAAGATACGCAGTATTTT.

The rearrangement uses TRBV5-1 and TRBJ1-2; a weak D match, TRBD1 (6 bases). With 4 bases removed from V and 2 bases from J, the gap between germline ends came to 15 bases. The CDR3 spans 15 residues. CDR1 is SGHRS, CDR2 YFSETQ, per germline. The CDR3 protein is CASSKGERKNYGYTF. The CDR3 bases are TGCGCCAGCAGCAAGGGGGAGAGGAAAAACTATGGCTACACCTTC.

The V call is TRBV19, the J call TRBJ1-6, with 7 bases lining up with TRBD1. The CDR3 is 15 amino acids. J gave up 14 bases and V 3 bases, and 13 bases lay outside the gene matches. Per germline, CDR1 LNHDA and CDR2 SQIVND (reference sequence). The CDR3 region has the DNA TGTGCCAGTAGTATCGGGACAGCCGAAATTCTCGCCCTCCACTTT. Its protein is CASSIGTAEILALHF.

Here the CDR3 DNA reads TGTGCTAGTGGTTTGGTACGGGTTCAGACAGGCGTGAACACTGAAGCTTTCTTT. Its translation is CASGLVRVQTGVNTEAFF. The chain couples TRBV12-5 to TRBJ1-1, with D perhaps TRBD1 (6 bases). CDR3 size: 18 residues. The germline V gene has CDR1 LGHNT and CDR2 FRNRAP. The V end was cut by 0 bases, the J end by 0 bases, with 17 bases between.

The gene calls are TRBV9 and TRBJ2-5; 8 nucleotides agree with TRBD2. Losses at the gene ends were 4 bases for V and 5 bases for J; bases not matched to a gene: 19. The germline gives CDR1 SGDLS, CDR2 YYNGEE. This CDR3 is 18 amino acids long. This CDR3 reads CASSNAPFPEASGETQYF. CDR3 DNA sequence: TGTGCCAGCAGCAACGCACCCTTCCCGGAGGCTAGCGGGGAGACCCAGTACTTC.

The genes are TRBV5-5 and TRBJ1-4; D not resolved. The CDR3 is 16 amino acids. Germline-derived CDR1 and CDR2 are SGHKS and YYEKEE (reference sequence). Trimming pared 0 bases from V and 7 bases from J, leaving 16 bases between. CDR3 nucleotides: TGTGCCAGCAGCTTGGCCGCCGGGGATGTAGGTGAAAAACTGTTTTTT. Residues: CASSLAAGDVGEKLFF. The complete variable domain, with remaining parts taken from reference TRBV5-5 and TRBJ1-4, reads DAGVTQSPTHLIKTRGQQVTLRCSPISGHKSVSWYQQVLGQGPQFIFQYYEKEERGRGNFPDRFSARQFPNYSSELNVNALLLGDSALYLCASSLAAGDVGEKLFFGSGTQLSVL.

This clone appeared once. The chain couples TRBV7-3 to TRBJ1-4; D is possibly TRBD1 (5 bases). CDR1 is SGHTA and CDR2 is FQGTGA in the germline V gene. CDR3 length equals 15 residues. Trimming shortened V by 1 base and J by 3 bases, and 9 bases separated the two germline ends. The CDR3 DNA is TGTGCCAGCAGCTTAAGGGGCGGGGCTAATGAAAAACTGTTTTTT. Translation: CASSLRGGANEKLFF. The complete variable domain, with remaining parts taken from reference TRBV7-3 and TRBJ1-4, reads GAGVSQTPSNKVTEKGKYVELRCDPISGHTALYWYRQSLGQGPEFLIYFQGTGAADDSGLPNDRFFAVRPEGSVSTLKIQRTERGDSAVYLCASSLRGGANEKLFFGSGTQLSVL.

The V call is TRBV10-3, the J call TRBJ1-5, with D possibly being TRBD1 (6 bases). V lost 2 bases, J lost 6 bases, and 26 bases lay in between. The CDR3 contains 19 residues. CDR1 is ENHRY, CDR2 SYGVKD, per germline. The CDR3 bases are TGTGCCATCAGTGAGCTATGGACGTCAGAGGCACCGGACAGTCAGCCCCAGCATTTT. Its translation: CAISELWTSEAPDSQPQHF.

V is TRBV11-3 and J is TRBJ1-1, with D hard to call. V was shortened by 3 bases and J by 4 bases, with 9 bases between the two germline ends. Looked up from germline, CDR1 is SGHNT and CDR2 is YENEEA. The CDR3 totals 13 residues. CDR3 amino acids: CASSFGVSTEAFF. CDR3 coding DNA: TGTGCCAGCAGCTTCGGGGTTAGCACTGAAGCTTTCTTT.

V usage is TRBV23-1 and J usage is TRBJ1-2; TRBD1 is a possible D gene (6 bases). TRBV23-1 is reported as an ORF; its role is uncertain. The CDR3 totals 16 residues. The ends were cut back, 3 bases at V and 2 bases at J, with 16 bases in the middle. The CDR3 loop reads CASSHMYGQLNYGYTF. The CDR3 DNA follows: TGCGCCAGCAGTCATATGTATGGACAGCTGAACTATGGCTACACCTTC.

This sequence joins TRBV6-5 and TRBJ2-3, with 7 bases fitting TRBD1. Losses at the gene ends were 5 bases for V and 2 bases for J; bases not matched to a gene: 4. The CDR3 has 14 amino acids. Germline V CDR1 and CDR2: MNHEY, SVGAGI. The CDR3 protein is CASSNRGFTDTQYF. DNA for the CDR3: TGTGCCAGCAGTAACAGGGGTTTCACAGATACGCAGTATTTT.

DNA for the CDR3: TGTGCCAGCAGTTCCCAACAGGGGTGGGATTCACCCCTCCACTTT. This translates into CASSSQQGWDSPLHF. The J gene is TRBJ1-6, the V gene TRBV6-5; 7 bases map to TRBD1. The V and J ends lost 4 bases and 8 bases, in that order; junction bases with no gene match: 8. Germline CDR1 is MNHEY and CDR2 is SVGAGI. The CDR3 sequence is 15 residues long.

About this clone: Other nucleotide sequences from this sample produce the same CDR3. The chain has TRBV4-2 and TRBJ1-1, with D possibly being TRBD1 (6 bases). The CDR3 is 14 residues long. The V and J ends lost 3 bases and 11 bases respectively, with 19 bases between them. The V gene's germline CDR1 is LGHNA and CDR2 YNFKEQ. The DNA for the CDR3 is TGTGCCAGCAGCCAGGATAAACAGGGTCTGGCGGCTTTCTTT. Its protein product is CASSQDKQGLAAFF.

The chain joins TRBV7-9 to TRBJ2-1, with D possibly matching TRBD1 (5 bases). The CDR3 covers 14 residues. V lost 5 bases, J lost 6 bases, and 14 bases lay in between. Germline assignment: CDR1 SEHNR and CDR2 FQNEAQ (reference sequence). The DNA of the CDR3 is TGTGCCAGCAGCCTAGGGGCCGCAGGCAATGAGCAGTTCTTC. Residues: CASSLGAAGNEQFF.

This chain uses TRBV5-1 with TRBJ1-2; maybe TRBD1 (6 bases). Germline values: CDR1 SGHRS, CDR2 YFSETQ. The CDR3 spans 16 residues. Trimming removed 4 bases at V and 6 bases at J, with 22 bases between. In DNA, the CDR3 is TGCGCCAGCAGCCCGGACCCAGGGGAACGGAAGCATGGCTACACCTTC. It codes for CASSPDPGERKHGYTF.

The chain is built from TRBV10-1 and TRBJ2-1, with 8 bases fitting TRBD1. CDR1 WNHNN and CDR2 SYGVQD come from the germline V gene (reference sequence). The CDR3 spans 16 residues. V shed 5 bases and J 9 bases; nucleotides not matched to a gene: 15. The CDR3 bases are TGCGCCAGCAGTATAAAGACAGGGGCCAGAAGGGGTGAGCAGTTCTTC. Protein sequence: CASSIKTGARRGEQFF.

This clone was detected only a few times. CDR3 DNA sequence: TGTGCCAGCAGCGAACAGGGGGGTCGGGACACTGAAGCTTTCTTT. Translation gives CASSEQGGRDTEAFF. The V call is TRBV11-2, the J call TRBJ1-1, with 8 bases lining up with TRBD1. The CDR3 runs to 15 residues. In germline, CDR1 is SGHAT, CDR2 FQNNGV. The V gene end was trimmed by 5 bases and the J gene end by 3 bases; junction bases not matched to a gene: 8.

The chain combines TRBV5-6 with TRBJ2-3; TRBD2 agrees at 14 bases. The V segment lost 4 bases and the J segment 3 bases; nucleotides outside the gene matches: 4. This CDR3 has 16 residues. From germline, CDR1 is SGHDT and CDR2 YYEEEE. The CDR3 coding sequence is TGTGCCAGCAGCATACGGACTAGCGGGGGGACAGATACGCAGTATTTT. This codes for CASSIRTSGGTDTQYF.

The CDR3 coding sequence is TGTGCCAGCAGGGCTGACAGGGACACTGAAGCTTTCTTT. It translates to CASRADRDTEAFF. The chain uses TRBV6-6 and TRBJ1-1; 7 bases agree with TRBD1. V shed 6 bases and J 3 bases; nucleotides not matched to a gene: 4. The CDR3 has 13 amino acids. CDR1 MNHNY and CDR2 SVGAGI come from the germline V gene (reference sequence).

This clone has more than one count but fewer than ten. The genes are TRBV5-6 and TRBJ2-7; 10 nucleotides match TRBD1. V shed 9 bases and J 6 bases; nucleotides not matched to a gene: 9. This CDR3 has 13 residues. Germline values: CDR1 SGHDT, CDR2 YYEEEE. In DNA, the CDR3 is TGTGCCATCCCCGGGACAGGGGTAATCGAGCAGTACTTC. It codes for CAIPGTGVIEQYF.